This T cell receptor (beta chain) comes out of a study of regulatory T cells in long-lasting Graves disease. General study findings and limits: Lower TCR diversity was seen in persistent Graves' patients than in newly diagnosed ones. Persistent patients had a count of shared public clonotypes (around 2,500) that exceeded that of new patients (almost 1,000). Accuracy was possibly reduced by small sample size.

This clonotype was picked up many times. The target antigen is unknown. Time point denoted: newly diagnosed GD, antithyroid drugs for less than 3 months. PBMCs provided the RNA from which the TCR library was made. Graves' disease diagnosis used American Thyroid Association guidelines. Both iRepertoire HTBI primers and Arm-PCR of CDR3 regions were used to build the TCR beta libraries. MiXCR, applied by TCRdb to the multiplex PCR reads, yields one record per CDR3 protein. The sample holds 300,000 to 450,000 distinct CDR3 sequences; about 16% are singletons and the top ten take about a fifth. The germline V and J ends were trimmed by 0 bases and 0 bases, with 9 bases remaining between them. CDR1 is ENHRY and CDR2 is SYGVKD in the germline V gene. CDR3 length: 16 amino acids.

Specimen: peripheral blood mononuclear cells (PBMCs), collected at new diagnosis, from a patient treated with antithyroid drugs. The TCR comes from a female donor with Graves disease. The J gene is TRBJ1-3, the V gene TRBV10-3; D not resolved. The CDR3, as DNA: TGTGCCATCAGTGAGTCGGTGAGAAGCTCTGGAAACACCATATATTTT. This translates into CAISESVRSSGNTIYF.